These T cell receptor beta chains were read from a single sample in a study of OX40 agonist ivuxolimab in advanced cancers. Produced via immunoSEQ multiplex PCR; TCRdb's table is partial and in-frame only. The sample lists more than 25,000 clones; more than 75% were seen once. The sample consisted of CD4+ or CD8+ T cells sorted from blood, taken in a trial of the OX40 agonist ivuxolimab. All receptors derive from an adult with an advanced solid tumor such as melanoma, head and neck, liver or kidney cancer. The CDR3 runs from the conserved cysteine through the conserved F or W. A D gene is named only where the DNA matches it firmly. Only some rows state a clone size, as once, few, many or a class for expanded clones.

16 | TRBJ2-2 | TRBV25-1 | - | - | TGTGCCAGCAGTGATAATCCCAGGCCCCACACCGGGGAGCTGTTTTTT | CASSDNPRPHTGELFF
17 | TRBJ1-2 | TRBV29-1 | - | TRBD1 | TGCAGCGTTGAATCCTCCCCGAGGGGACAGATTAACTATGGCTACACCTTC | CSVESSPRGQINYGYTF
14 | TRBJ2-1 | TRBV30 | - | - | TGTGCCTGGAGTGTGGGGAGGGGGGTAGATGAGCAGTTCTTC | CAWSVGRGVDEQFF
17 | TRBJ2-3 | TRBV10-3 | medium-sized | TRBD2 | TGTGCCATCAGTGAGTGGTGGTGGGAGGGCCGCACAGATACGCAGTATTTT | CAISEWWWEGRTDTQYF
15 | TRBJ2-1 | TRBV5-1 | - | - | TGCGCCAGCAGCTTGGCCAGCGGAACCTACAATGAGCAGTTCTTC | CASSLASGTYNEQFF
12 | TRBJ1-1 | TRBV13 | - | - | TGTGCCAGCAGGTGGGGCGGCACTGAAGCTTTCTTT | CASRWGGTEAFF
15 | TRBJ2-5 | TRBV5-4 | - | - | TGTGCCAGCAGCTTGGCCGGTGGGGGCGGAGAGACCCAGTACTTC | CASSLAGGGGETQYF
13 | TRBJ1-2 | TRBV7-9 | - | - | TGTGCCAGCAGCTTAACGGACGCCTATGGCTACACCTTC | CASSLTDAYGYTF
19 | TRBJ2-2 | TRBV7-9 | - | - | TGTGCCAGCAGCCCAAAGCTCGCGACGCTTCACACGAACACCGGGGAGCTGTTTTTT | CASSPKLATLHTNTGELFF
15 | TRBJ2-5 | TRBV11-2 | - | - | TGTGCCAGCAGCTTTGTAGGGTGTTTGTGTGAGACCCAGTACTTC | CASSFVGCLCETQYF
15 | TRBJ2-7 | TRBV28 | - | - | TGTGCCAGCAGTTTCCCCAGGGGGGGATTGTACGAGCAGTACTTC | CASSFPRGGLYEQYF
15 | TRBJ2-1 | TRBV6-1 | - | TRBD2 | TGTGCCAGCAGTCCGACTAGCGGGACTGGGAATGAGCAGTTCTTC | CASSPTSGTGNEQFF
11 | TRBJ2-7 | TRBV5-1 | - | - | TGCGCCAGCAGCTTGGCCTACGAGCAGTACTTC | CASSLAYEQYF
14 | TRBJ2-5 | TRBV9 | - | TRBD1 | TGTGCCAGCAGCTTGGGACAGGGGCAAGAGACCCAGTACTTC | CASSLGQGQETQYF
15 | TRBJ2-1 | TRBV5-1 | - | - | TGCGCCAGCAGCTTGGCCGCGGGTCCCTACAATGAGCAGTTCTTC | CASSLAAGPYNEQFF
15 | TRBJ2-1 | TRBV11-3 | - | - | TGTGCCAGCAGAAAAGAGGCGGGCAGACACAATGAGCAGTTCTTC | CASRKEAGRHNEQFF
16 | TRBJ1-5 | TRBV19 | - | - | TGTGCCAGTAGTACCACCACGGTACTTAGCAATCAGCCCCAGCATTTT | CASSTTTVLSNQPQHF
15 | TRBJ1-5 | TRBV28 | - | - | TGTGCCAGCAGAGGGTCGTGGGGGCGGAATCAGCCCCAGCATTTT | CASRGSWGRNQPQHF
16 | TRBJ2-3 | TRBV6-1 | - | TRBD2 | TGTGCCAGCAGTGAAGCAGCGGGAGGGCCAGTAGATACGCAGTATTTT | CASSEAAGGPVDTQYF
15 | TRBJ2-2 | TRBV2 | - | - | TGTGCCAGCGGGGGGACTCACGCGAACACCGGGGAGCTGTTTTTT | CASGGTHANTGELFF
16 | TRBJ1-6 | TRBV5-8 | - | - | TGTGCCAGCAGCCAGGGCACCAGCTCCTATAATTCACCCCTCCACTTT | CASSQGTSSYNSPLHF
15 | TRBJ1-5 | TRBV28 | once | - | TGTGCCAGCACCTACTGGAGAGGGCCTTATCAGCCCCAGCATTTT | CASTYWRGPYQPQHF
14 | TRBJ2-7 | TRBV13 | once | - | TGTGCCAGCAGCTTTTCGGGCGGTGCCTACGAGCAGTACTTC | CASSFSGGAYEQYF
15 | TRBJ2-3 | TRBV4-1 | - | TRBD1 | TGCGCCAGCAGCCAGCGGGACAGGGGCACAGATACGCAGTATTTT | CASSQRDRGTDTQYF
20 | TRBJ2-3 | TRBV28 | - | - | TGTGCCAGCAGCAACAGAGAGCTAAGAGCGGGACAAGAATCAACAGATACGCAGTATTTT | CASSNRELRAGQESTDTQYF
15 | TRBJ2-2 | TRBV9 | - | TRBD2 | TGTGCCAGCAAGCGGGGAGGACCCTCTACCGGGGAGCTGTTTTTT | CASKRGGPSTGELFF
15 | TRBJ1-1 | TRBV28 | once | - | TGTGCCAGCAGTTGGTGGACAGCTACCCGCCCTGAAGCTTTCTTT | CASSWWTATRPEAFF
13 | TRBJ2-7 | TRBV29-1 | few | - | TGCAGCGTTGAGCCGGACAGCTCCTACGAGCAGTACTTC | CSVEPDSSYEQYF
16 | TRBJ2-4 | TRBV2 | - | TRBD2 | TGTGCCAGCAGTTCCGGGACTAGCGGTGCCAAAAACATTCAGTACTTC | CASSSGTSGAKNIQYF
15 | TRBJ1-6 | TRBV25-1 | - | - | TGTGCCAGCAGTGGAGACAGCACCTATAATTCACCCCTCCACTTT | CASSGDSTYNSPLHF
13 | TRBJ1-1 | TRBV4-1 | - | - | TGCGCCAGCAGCAAGGGGGGGGACACTGAAGCTTTCTTT | CASSKGGDTEAFF
14 | TRBJ1-2 | TRBV9 | - | - | TGTGCCAGCAGCGTAGCTACGGGGCCGCATGGCTACACCTTC | CASSVATGPHGYTF
14 | TRBJ2-7 | TRBV7-9 | - | TRBD1 | TGTGCCAGCAGCTCTACAGGGGACCCCTACGAGCAGTACTTC | CASSSTGDPYEQYF
17 | TRBJ2-1 | TRBV4-1 | - | - | TGCGCCAGCAGCCAAGTGCTGGTGCAGAACTCCTACAATGAGCAGTTCTTC | CASSQVLVQNSYNEQFF
13 | TRBJ1-1 | TRBV27 | few | - | TGTGCCAGCAGTTTTCAGACTAACACTGAAGCTTTCTTT | CASSFQTNTEAFF